The following is a T cell receptor beta chain sequence with its context. The data are from a study of blood T cell repertoires in COVID-19. Study-wide context: Acute-phase and convalescent COVID-19 samples originated in the United States, Italy and Spain. The analysed material was cDNA or gDNA that came from T cells, B-cell-depleted T cells, or PBMCs.

Germline CDR1 and CDR2: SGHRS and YFSETQ. This CDR3 spans 16 amino acids. With V trimmed by 4 bases and J by 3 bases, 10 bases remained unmatched. In the source study's methods: Reference gene primer amplification gave estimated nucleated cell counts. Sequencing was performed with immunoSEQ multiplex PCR; in TCRdb, only in-frame clones are kept and a portion is missing. Clonal size and the V and J genes are those of that table, whereas D and trimming came from the DNA. The table lists some 190,000 clones, around four fifths of them singletons, with approximately 19% in the top ten. J is TRBJ2-5 and V is TRBV5-1; the match to TRBD2 covers 9 bases. This TCR derives from a human donor in a cohort sampled during active COVID-19. Specimen: peripheral blood. The CDR3 reads CASSGVLSGSKETQYF. The CDR3 nucleotides are TGCGCCAGCAGCGGGGTACTTAGCGGGAGCAAAGAGACCCAGTACTTC.